Each of the 9 T cell receptor beta chains below was sequenced from the same sample in a study of blood T cell repertoires in COVID-19. The method was immunoSEQ multiplex PCR; TCRdb's version includes in-frame clones alone and lacks a portion of them. The data show about 80,000 clones, around four fifths seen once. The sequencing input was peripheral blood. These receptors all come from a man in his sixties with COVID-19, enrolled during active disease.

The rearrangement links TRBV9 to TRBJ2-5; 7 bases align to TRBD2. The germline gives CDR1 SGDLS, CDR2 YYNGEE. Trimming took 3 bases from V and 4 from J; bases not matched to a gene: 9. CDR3 length: 15 residues. The CDR3 coding sequence is TGTGCCAGCAGCGGAAGCGGGGACCTTGGAGAGACCCAGTACTTC. It is translated as CASSGSGDLGETQYF.

The chain uses TRBV7-6 and TRBJ2-7; a weak D match, TRBD2 (5 bases). The CDR3 is made up of 13 amino acids. The V gene's germline CDR1 is SGHVS and CDR2 FNYEAQ. Trimming pared 4 bases from V and 7 bases from J, leaving 14 bases between. CDR3 in DNA: TGTGCCAGCAGCTCGCCCGACACGGGGGAGCAGTACTTC. Translated, it gives CASSSPDTGEQYF.

Only a few counts were recorded for this clone. CDR3 DNA sequence: TGTGCCAGCAGCTTAGACGTGTCTTTCGGGGCTGAAGCTTTCTTT. It encodes CASSLDVSFGAEAFF. J is TRBJ1-1 and V is TRBV7-2; D unresolved. V was shortened by 1 base and J by 6 bases, with 15 bases between the two germline ends. Germline CDR1 reads SGHTA; CDR2 reads FQGNSA. CDR3 size: 15 residues.

Within the sample, this clone is medium-sized (0.01 to 0.1%). The rearrangement links TRBV9 to TRBJ1-1; D uncertain. Trimming took 2 bases from V and 1 from J, leaving 15 bases between them. This CDR3 spans 16 amino acids. Germline CDR1 and CDR2: SGDLS and YYNGEE. In nucleotides, the CDR3 is TGTGCCAGCAGCGTCGCCGAACATCGCTCGAACACTGAAGCTTTCTTT. It specifies CASSVAEHRSNTEAFF.

V and J are TRBV19 and TRBJ2-5; 7 positions agree with TRBD1. Germline V gene sequence: CDR1 LNHDA, CDR2 SQIVND (reference sequence). V gave up 1 base and J gave up 2 bases; unmatched junction bases: 4. The CDR3 totals 15 residues. CDR3 residues: CASSIGQGMQETQYF. The DNA of the CDR3 is TGTGCCAGTAGTATAGGACAGGGCATGCAAGAGACCCAGTACTTC.

This clone was observed once. This CDR3 is also generated by other DNA sequences in the sample. The chain recombines TRBV3-1 (or the pseudogene TRBV3-2) with TRBJ2-4, with D tentatively TRBD1 (5 bases). The germline V gene encodes CDR1 LGHDT and CDR2 YNNKEL (reference sequence). Trimming pared 3 bases from V and 14 bases from J, leaving 14 bases between. This CDR3 has 12 amino acids. CDR3 DNA sequence: TGTGCCAGCAGCCAGAAAGTAGGACAAAAGTACTTC. Translating it yields CASSQKVGQKYF.

The V call is TRBV20-1, the J call TRBJ2-5; the D gene is possibly TRBD2 (5 bases). Between the trimmed V and J ends, which lost 3 bases and 4 bases, there was a span of 15 bases. The CDR3 is made up of 14 amino acids. From germline, CDR1 is DFQATT and CDR2 SNEGSKA (reference sequence). The CDR3 DNA reads TGCAGTGCTAGTAGGAGCGGAGCGGTAGAGACCCAGTACTTC. Its translation: CSASRSGAVETQYF.

V is TRBV7-8 and J is TRBJ2-7; a weak D match, TRBD2 (6 bases). From germline, CDR1 is SGHVS and CDR2 FQNEAQ. The CDR3 is 15 residues long. V dropped 5 bases and J dropped 0 bases, with 14 bases sitting between them. The chain's CDR3 is CASSQSGPSSYEQYF. The DNA of the CDR3 is TGTGCCAGCAGCCAAAGCGGGCCCTCCTCCTACGAGCAGTACTTC.

J is TRBJ2-2 and V is TRBV2; D may be TRBD1 (6 bases). Germline-derived CDR1 and CDR2 are SNHLY and FYNNEI. Trimming pared 10 bases from V and 1 base from J, leaving 28 bases between. CDR3 length: 19 residues. CDR3 in amino acids: CATQGDRPNSILNTGELFF. CDR3 coding DNA: TGTGCCACACAGGGAGACAGGCCCAATTCTATATTGAACACCGGGGAGCTGTTTTTT.